The clone carrying this T cell receptor (beta chain) was picked up many times. This sample is part of a study of sequential checkpoint blockade in melanoma. Study information: Maintenance nivolumab came after either treatment sequence.

The treatment here: randomized to nivolumab then ipilimumab (arm A) or the reverse (arm B). This table comes from immunoSEQ multiplex PCR, and its TCRdb copy is limited to in-frame clones, with some not included. The sample consists of fewer than 8,000 clones, roughly a fifth of them appearing once. The sequence derives from a human donor with melanoma. Sequenced material: tumor tissue (inferred from file names), taken from a patient given nivolumab and ipilimumab in sequence.

CDR3 protein: CASSRSLALSTDTQYF. The CDR3 region has the DNA TGTGCCAGCAGCCGATCCCTTGCTTTAAGCACAGATACGCAGTATTTT. The chain recombines TRBV11-3 with TRBJ2-3, with unresolved D. Trimming stripped 5 bases from V and 0 bases from J, with 15 bases between. The CDR3 loop spans 16 amino acids. CDR1 is SGHNT and CDR2 is YENEEA in the germline V gene.